The 27 T cell receptor beta chains given below trace back to one sample, sequenced in a study of T cells in Graves' hyperthyroidism and ophthalmopathy. Template material for amplifying TCR beta CDR3 regions consisted of RNA transcripts. When the TCR CDR3 underwent first-round RT-PCR, the HTBI primer set was used. TCRdb ran MiXCR on the multiplex PCR reads and lists one entry per CDR3 protein. The sample lists about 500,000 distinct CDR3 sequences, 46% occurring once. Sequencing was carried out using peripheral blood or thyroid tissue (not recorded which). The receptors come from an adult woman with Graves' disease, either hyperthyroidism or ophthalmopathy (not recorded which).

The chain couples TRBV19 to TRBJ2-7; D is perhaps TRBD2 (6 bases). The CDR3 covers 12 residues. Germline values: CDR1 LNHDA, CDR2 SQIVND (reference sequence). V lost 7 bases and J lost 6, with 13 bases in between. The CDR3 region has the DNA TGTGCCAGTAATAGCGGTAGTAGCGAGCAGTACTTC. This codes for CASNSGSSEQYF.

This clonotype was detected ten times or more. This chain joins TRBV19 and TRBJ1-1; TRBD1 aligns across 7 bases. V trimming: 9 bases; J trimming: 8 bases; junction bases outside the gene matches: 15. The germline gives CDR1 LNHDA, CDR2 SQIVND (reference sequence). CDR3 length: 14 residues. CDR3 residues: CASSQGGEVREAFF. The CDR3 DNA reads TGTGCCAGCTCCCAAGGGGGCGAGGTACGAGAAGCTTTCTTT.

The chain carries TRBV20-1 and TRBJ2-5, with no clear D. Trimming pared 0 bases from V and 1 base from J, leaving 9 bases between. The V gene's germline CDR1 is DFQATT and CDR2 SNEGSKA (reference sequence). CDR3 size: 14 residues. The DNA of the CDR3 is TGCAGTGCTAGAGAATTAGCTGGCCAAGAGACCCAGTACTTC. It encodes CSARELAGQETQYF.

Concerning this clonotype: Possible read error: a much larger clone is one base away. The V and J genes are TRBV6-4 and TRBJ2-7; weak D call: TRBD1 (5 bases). The CDR3 length is 13 residues. Trimming took off 3 bases at V and 5 bases at J, with 11 bases between the two ends. Germline-derived CDR1 and CDR2 are MRHNA and SNTAGT. CDR3 sequence: CASSDRQRDEQYF. CDR3 nucleotide sequence: TGTGCCAGCAGTGATAGACAGCGCGACGAGCAGTACTTC.

This clonotype was picked up many times. The chain links TRBV7-8 to TRBJ1-1; weak D call: TRBD1 (5 bases). Per germline, CDR1 SGHVS and CDR2 FQNEAQ. This CDR3 has 14 amino acids. The V and J ends lost 7 bases and 3 bases respectively, with 15 bases between them. The CDR3 here is CASTQTAGYTEAFF. In DNA, the CDR3 is TGTGCCAGCACCCAGACAGCAGGATACACTGAAGCTTTCTTT.

Many counts were recorded for this clonotype. V is TRBV20-1 and J is TRBJ2-7; 9 bases align to TRBD1. This CDR3 has 15 residues. Germline-derived CDR1 and CDR2 are DFQATT and SNEGSKA (reference sequence). V shed 0 bases, J shed 6 bases, and the junction held 9 bases outside the gene matches. Written as DNA, the CDR3 is TGCAGTGCTAGAGATCCCGGACAGGGGCACAGCGAGCAGTACTTC. Its protein product is CSARDPGQGHSEQYF.

The chain couples TRBV29-1 to TRBJ2-6; TRBD1 matches 8 bases. The CDR3 has 17 amino acids. The V and J ends lost 4 bases and 0 bases, in that order; junction bases with no gene match: 8. Germline V gene sequence: CDR1 SQVTM, CDR2 ANQGSEA. CDR3 region: CSVGETGVVSGANVLTF. CDR3 DNA sequence: TGCAGCGTTGGAGAGACAGGGGTGGTCTCTGGGGCCAACGTCCTGACTTTC.

This clonotype has only a few counts. V and J are TRBV6-5 and TRBJ2-7, with 9 bases lining up with TRBD2. This CDR3 is 16 amino acids long. V lost 2 bases, J lost 4 bases, and 9 bases stayed unmatched. CDR1 and CDR2 from the germline V gene are MNHEY and SVGAGI. The CDR3 nucleotides read TGTGCCAGCAGTTACGAAAGGCTAGCGGGGAATTACGAGCAGTACTTC. This encodes CASSYERLAGNYEQYF.

This clonotype has ten or more counts. The rearrangement links TRBV14 to TRBJ2-5; D is ambiguous. The CDR3 is 13 residues long. V shed 1 base and J shed 7 bases, with 10 bases lying between them. Germline CDR1 is SGHDN and CDR2 is FVKESK. In DNA, the CDR3 is TGTGCCAGCAGCCAAGGTGGGATCGGGACCCAGTACTTC. It codes for CASSQGGIGTQYF.

The rearrangement joins TRBV9 to TRBJ2-7; 10 bases align to TRBD1. V gave up 5 bases and J gave up 7 bases; unmatched junction bases: 9. This CDR3 spans 14 amino acids. Germline CDR1 reads SGDLS; CDR2 reads YYNGEE. CDR3 sequence: CASSTDGQGDEQYF. DNA for the CDR3: TGTGCCAGCAGTACCGATGGACAGGGGGATGAGCAGTACTTC.

This clonotype has a handful of counts. CDR3 region: CSARLAGGFAGELFF. The CDR3 DNA sequence: TGCAGTGCTAGACTAGCGGGAGGGTTCGCCGGGGAGCTGTTTTTT. This sequence joins TRBV20-1 and TRBJ2-2; 12 bases are shared with TRBD2. The ends lost 2 bases at V and 6 bases at J; junction bases unmatched: 4. The CDR3 covers 15 residues. The germline V gene encodes CDR1 DFQATT and CDR2 SNEGSKA (reference sequence).

This clonotype was recorded at least ten times. The V call is TRBV25-1, the J call TRBJ1-1; no definite D call. CDR3 length: 14 residues. The V gene lost 1 base and the J gene lost 7 bases, with 13 bases spanning the gap. Germline V CDR1 and CDR2: MGHDK, SYGVNS. CDR3 sequence (DNA): TGTGCCAGCAGTGAATCGAAGGCAAAGGATGAAGCTTTCTTT. Protein sequence: CASSESKAKDEAFF.

This clonotype has at least ten counts. The J gene is TRBJ1-2, the V gene TRBV28, with 7 bases identical to TRBD1. V lost 6 bases to trimming and J lost 6 bases; unmatched junction nucleotides: 4. Germline V gene data show CDR1 as MDHEN and CDR2 as SYDVKM. The CDR3 is 12 residues long. CDR3 DNA sequence: TGTGCCAGCAGCAGAGGGGGCGATGGCTACACCTTC. Its translation: CASSRGGDGYTF.

This clonotype was counted at least ten times. The V and J genes are TRBV6-1 and TRBJ2-5; TRBD2 is a possible D gene (6 bases). Trimming removed 3 bases from V and 4 bases from J, with 12 bases in between. CDR3 length: 14 residues. CDR1 and CDR2 (germline): MNHNS, SASEGT. Here the CDR3 DNA reads TGTGCCAGCAGTGAGGGGGGTCTGGGAGAGACCCAGTACTTC. It specifies CASSEGGLGETQYF.

This chain uses TRBV10-3 with TRBJ1-4, with D unresolved. V lost 3 bases, J lost 0 bases, and 8 bases lay in between. CDR3 length: 15 amino acids. From germline, CDR1 is ENHRY and CDR2 SYGVKD. CDR3 residues: CAISDGSATNEKLFF. In nucleotides, the CDR3 is TGTGCCATCAGTGATGGCAGCGCAACTAATGAAAAACTGTTTTTT.

This chain uses TRBV10-3 with TRBJ1-1; D gene unclear. Trimming took 8 bases from V and 4 from J, leaving 23 bases between them. The CDR3 loop spans 16 amino acids. Looked up from germline, CDR1 is ENHRY and CDR2 is SYGVKD. The CDR3 sequence is CAIADPRTTRGTEAFF. Here the CDR3 DNA reads TGTGCCATCGCAGACCCCAGAACCACCCGGGGCACTGAAGCTTTCTTT.

This clonotype occurred once. V gene TRBV5-6 combines with J gene TRBJ1-2, with a weak D call TRBD1 (6 bases). CDR3 length: 17 amino acids. The germline V gene encodes CDR1 SGHDT and CDR2 YYEEEE. V was shortened by 4 bases and J by 2 bases, with 21 bases between the two germline ends. CDR3 sequence reads: CASSPGTTANRNYGYTF. DNA of the CDR3: TGTGCCAGCAGCCCAGGGACAACAGCGAACCGAAACTATGGCTACACCTTC.

This clonotype was observed at least ten times. The chain is built from TRBV2 and TRBJ2-5; weak D call: TRBD1 (6 bases). From germline, CDR1 is SNHLY and CDR2 FYNNEI. V lost 2 bases and J 5 bases, leaving 9 bases between the germline ends. CDR3 length: 13 residues. The CDR3 region is CASSEQGLETQYF. CDR3 bases: TGTGCCAGCAGTGAACAGGGGCTTGAGACCCAGTACTTC.

V usage is TRBV2 and J usage is TRBJ2-7, with D perhaps TRBD1 (6 bases). The CDR3 loop spans 15 amino acids. Trimming stripped 4 bases from V and 0 bases from J, with 13 bases between. CDR1 is SNHLY and CDR2 is FYNNEI in the germline V gene. The DNA of the CDR3 is TGTGCCAGCAGTGGACAGGTTCGATTCTCCTACGAGCAGTACTTC. Translation: CASSGQVRFSYEQYF.

This clonotype was seen ten or more times. The chain couples TRBV13 to TRBJ2-5; possibly TRBD2 for D (5 bases). V was pared by 5 bases and J by 1 base, with 11 bases between. Looked up from germline, CDR1 is PRHDT and CDR2 is FYEKMQ (reference sequence). The CDR3 contains 14 residues. CDR3 nucleotides: TGTGCCAGCAGCACCCTAGCAGCCCAAGAGACCCAGTACTTC. Encoded protein: CASSTLAAQETQYF.

This clonotype was observed a few times. V and J are TRBV29-1 and TRBJ1-4, with D possibly TRBD1 on 6 matching bases. CDR1 and CDR2 from the germline V gene are SQVTM and ANQGSEA. The V end was cut by 4 bases, the J end by 7 bases, with 16 bases between. This CDR3 is built from 14 residues. The CDR3 here is CSVAGGAFGEKLFF. CDR3 coding DNA: TGCAGCGTTGCCGGGGGCGCCTTTGGTGAAAAACTGTTTTTT.

The J gene is TRBJ1-3, the V gene TRBV10-3; D gene uncertain. This CDR3 has 12 amino acids. The ends were cut back, 10 bases at V and 4 bases at J, with 11 bases in the middle. Germline CDR1 ENHRY, CDR2 SYGVKD. The CDR3 DNA is TGTGCCAGCAGGAGGACCGGAAACACCATATATTTT. It translates to CASRRTGNTIYF.

This clonotype was counted once. This sequence joins TRBV7-8 and TRBJ1-5, with D perhaps TRBD1 (6 bases). This CDR3 contains 15 residues. Germline CDR1 is SGHVS and CDR2 is FQNEAQ. Trimming cost V 5 bases and J 3 bases, with 14 bases left between them. The CDR3 here is CASSQGRGNNQPQHF. CDR3 sequence (DNA): TGTGCCAGCAGCCAAGGAAGGGGGAACAATCAGCCCCAGCATTTT.

This clonotype was picked up a small number of times. The chain employs TRBV7-3 and TRBJ2-7; a possible D gene is TRBD2 (7 bases). Germline V gene data show CDR1 as SGHTA and CDR2 as FQGTGA. The CDR3 is 16 residues long. V lost 4 bases and J lost 4, with 20 bases in between. The CDR3 DNA reads as TGTGCCAGCAGCTCCGGACAGCCGGGGGGTTATTACGAGCAGTACTTC. This codes for CASSSGQPGGYYEQYF.

This clonotype came up many times. The chain is built from TRBV2 and TRBJ2-7; 7 nucleotides agree with TRBD2. The CDR3 sequence is 18 residues long. Looked up from germline, CDR1 is SNHLY and CDR2 is FYNNEI. The ends lost 6 bases at V and 2 bases at J; junction bases unmatched: 19. As DNA, the CDR3 is TGTGCCAGCAGGTTGTGGGTATCGGGGGAGCGGGAAGCCTACGAGCAGTACTTC. This sequence encodes CASRLWVSGEREAYEQYF.

This clonotype appeared a few times. One junction end does not reproduce the germline sequence, and a read error may be involved. This chain uses TRBV6-5 with TRBJ2-5; D unresolved. The CDR3 consists of 13 residues. CDR1 and CDR2 from the germline V gene are MNHEY and SVGAGI. CDR3: CASSDSGQETQYF. In DNA, the CDR3 is TGTGCCAGCAGTGACTCTGGACAAGAGACCCAGTACTTC.

This clonotype was seen only a few times. This chain links TRBV4-1 with TRBJ2-2; possible D gene TRBD2, 6 bases. The V gene's germline CDR1 is MGHRA and CDR2 YSYEKL. V shed 4 bases and J shed 4 bases, with 16 bases lying between them. This CDR3 has 16 residues. The CDR3 protein is CASSPLSWEVTGELFF. Written as DNA, the CDR3 is TGCGCCAGCAGCCCCTTGAGTTGGGAGGTCACCGGGGAGCTGTTTTTT.